This passage covers 29 T cell receptor beta chains from one sample sequenced in a study of T cell responses to AZD1222 COVID-19 vaccine. Libraries were prepared by immunoSEQ multiplex PCR; TCRdb keeps only in-frame clonotypes and omits some of them. The sample lists about 64,000 clones, over 70% occurring once. This specimen consisted of peripheral blood, obtained 28 days after the second AZD1222 dose. The receptors originated from an adult who received the AZD1222 COVID-19 vaccine.

In its sample, this clone was seen once. The genes are TRBV24-1 and TRBJ1-2; D is uncertain. The CDR3 length is 12 residues. The V end was cut by 4 bases, the J end by 4 bases, with 6 bases between. CDR1 and CDR2 from the germline V gene are KGHDR and SFDVKD. The CDR3 DNA sequence: TGTGCCACCAGTGACGGGTTCTATGGCTACACCTTC. This translates into CATSDGFYGYTF.

The chain links TRBV7-9 to TRBJ2-3, with D perhaps matching TRBD2 (5 bases). Trimming cost V 5 bases and J 4 bases, with 19 bases left between them. Germline V gene sequence: CDR1 SEHNR, CDR2 FQNEAQ (reference sequence). The CDR3 runs 16 residues. DNA of the CDR3: TGTGCCAGCAGCACCCGGACTGGACTCCCCGCAGATACGCAGTATTTT. Protein product: CASSTRTGLPADTQYF.

The rearrangement uses TRBV13 and TRBJ1-2; D unresolved. Trimming took off 5 bases at V and 0 bases at J, with 10 bases between the two ends. The germline CDR1 and CDR2 sequences are PRHDT and FYEKMQ (reference sequence). This CDR3 spans 14 amino acids. This CDR3 reads CASSHREPNYGYTF. The CDR3 DNA sequence: TGTGCCAGCAGCCACCGGGAACCTAACTATGGCTACACCTTC.

The chain couples TRBV7-9 to TRBJ2-3, with 10 bases aligning to TRBD1. This CDR3 contains 15 residues. Trimming took 6 bases from V and 4 from J; bases not matched to a gene: 7. Germline CDR1 reads SEHNR; CDR2 reads FQNEAQ (reference sequence). The chain's CDR3 is CASRDGQGGADTQYF. In nucleotides, the CDR3 is TGTGCCAGCAGGGATGGACAGGGGGGAGCAGATACGCAGTATTTT.

This chain connects TRBV7-3 to TRBJ2-3, with 7 bases fitting TRBD1. Trimming removed 2 bases from V and 4 bases from J; junction bases left unmatched: 3. The CDR3 totals 14 residues. The germline gives CDR1 SGHTA, CDR2 FQGTGA. DNA of the CDR3: TGTGCCAGCAGCTTATCCCAGGGGGCAGATACGCAGTATTTT. Translation: CASSLSQGADTQYF.

The chain recombines TRBV6-5 with TRBJ2-2; D uncertain. Germline CDR1 and CDR2: MNHEY and SVGAGI. V dropped 7 bases and J dropped 0 bases, with 6 bases sitting between them. The CDR3 extends over 13 amino acids. CDR3 coding DNA: TGTGCCAGCATACAAACGAACACCGGGGAGCTGTTTTTT. It translates to CASIQTNTGELFF.

The CDR3 nucleotides read TGTGCTAGTGCCGATCCCAAACAGGGGGCGTTGAATCAGCCCCAGCATTTT. Protein product: CASADPKQGALNQPQHF. The J gene is TRBJ1-5, the V gene TRBV12-5; 9 bases agree with TRBD1. V was pared by 7 bases and J by 4 bases, with 14 bases of the junction left unmatched. Looked up from germline, CDR1 is LGHNT and CDR2 is FRNRAP. The CDR3 spans 17 residues.

J is TRBJ1-5 and V is TRBV27; a weak D match, TRBD1 (6 bases). Trimming took 6 bases from V and 9 from J, leaving 18 bases between them. The CDR3 has 14 amino acids. Germline CDR1 MNHEY, CDR2 SMNVEV (reference sequence). CDR3 amino acids: CASRLRQVLGPQHF. The CDR3 DNA follows: TGTGCCAGCAGACTTCGACAGGTCCTCGGGCCCCAGCATTTT.

The CDR3 loop is CASSSETGVLSNEKLFF. CDR3 DNA sequence: TGTGCCAGTAGCTCCGAAACAGGGGTTTTAAGTAATGAAAAACTGTTTTTT. This chain joins TRBV19 and TRBJ1-4, with 7 nucleotides matching TRBD1. CDR3 size: 17 residues. Trimming removed 6 bases from V and 4 bases from J; junction bases left unmatched: 14. Germline values: CDR1 LNHDA, CDR2 SQIVND (reference sequence).

The rearrangement uses TRBV28 and TRBJ2-1; TRBD1 agrees at 9 bases. Germline V gives CDR1 MDHEN, CDR2 SYDVKM. The CDR3 totals 13 residues. The junction had 9 bases not matched to a gene; V was cut back by 11 bases and J by 7 bases. The CDR3 spells CAGGQGVRNEQFF. Here the CDR3 DNA reads TGTGCCGGGGGACAGGGAGTTAGGAATGAGCAGTTCTTC. Full variable domain (rest looked up from reference TRBV28 and TRBJ2-1): DVKVTQSSRYLVKRTGEKVFLECVQDMDHENMFWYRQDPGLGLRLIYFSYDVKMKEKGDIPEGYSVSREKKERFSLILESASTNQTSMYLCAGGQGVRNEQFFGPGTRLTVL.

The V call is TRBV6-2 or TRBV6-3, the J call TRBJ1-5; D perhaps matches TRBD1 (5 bases). The CDR3 totals 15 residues. Germline V CDR1 and CDR2: MNHEY, SVGEGT. Trimming removed 5 bases at V and 7 bases at J, with 18 bases between. This chain's CDR3 is CASSNDGGREQPQHF. CDR3 sequence (DNA): TGTGCCAGCAGTAACGACGGGGGAAGAGAGCAGCCCCAGCATTTT.

V is TRBV7-2 and J is TRBJ2-2; 11 nucleotides line up with TRBD1. The germline V gene encodes CDR1 SGHTA and CDR2 FQGNSA. The CDR3 is made up of 16 amino acids. The trim removed 1 base at V and 4 bases at J, leaving 2 bases unmatched. The CDR3: CASSLVGQGATGELFF. The CDR3 DNA follows: TGTGCCAGCAGCTTAGTAGGACAGGGGGCCACCGGGGAGCTGTTTTTT.

The chain uses TRBV2 and TRBJ2-1, with 7 positions matching TRBD2. Germline lookup yields CDR1 SNHLY and CDR2 FYNNEI. The trim removed 8 bases at V and 5 bases at J, leaving 6 bases unmatched. The CDR3 length is 13 residues. This CDR3 reads CASSAGENNEQFF. The CDR3 region has the DNA TGTGCCAGCTCCGCGGGGGAAAACAATGAGCAGTTCTTC.

This chain links TRBV5-1 with TRBJ1-2; D perhaps matches TRBD1 (5 bases). Trimming pared 6 bases from V and 5 bases from J, leaving 14 bases between. CDR1 is SGHRS and CDR2 is YFSETQ in the germline V gene. The CDR3 extends over 13 amino acids. The CDR3 loop is CASTPGRGYGYTF. CDR3 coding DNA: TGCGCCAGCACCCCAGGGAGAGGGTATGGCTACACCTTC.

V is TRBV30 and J is TRBJ2-7, with 8 positions matching TRBD1. Germline values: CDR1 GTSNPN, CDR2 SVGIG (reference sequence). Trimming removed 1 base from V and 3 bases from J; junction bases left unmatched: 11. This CDR3 contains 16 residues. The CDR3 is CAWSGGTGRGIYEQYF. The CDR3 DNA follows: TGTGCCTGGAGTGGAGGGACAGGCAGGGGAATCTACGAGCAGTACTTC.

The V call is TRBV18, the J call TRBJ1-4; D is unclear. The CDR3 loop spans 19 amino acids. The V end lost 6 bases, the J end lost 0 bases, and 23 bases lay between the germline ends. Germline assignment: CDR1 KGHSH and CDR2 LQKENI. The CDR3 nucleotides are TGTGCCAGCTCTCGACGTTATGGGGATCGGAGGGCAACTAATGAAAAACTGTTTTTT. It codes for CASSRRYGDRRATNEKLFF.

The V and J genes are TRBV29-1 and TRBJ2-6; the D call may be TRBD1 or TRBD2 (5 bases each). Germline V lookup: CDR1 SQVTM, CDR2 ANQGSEA. Deletions cut 4 bases from V and 4 bases from J, with 14 bases between. The CDR3 runs 15 residues. The CDR3 DNA is TGCAGCGTTGGAGGTGGTGGGGACGGGGCCAACGTCCTGACTTTC. Residues: CSVGGGGDGANVLTF.

The rearrangement links TRBV10-3 to TRBJ2-7; a possible D gene is TRBD1 (6 bases). V dropped 7 bases and J dropped 6 bases, with 19 bases sitting between them. The germline V gene encodes CDR1 ENHRY and CDR2 SYGVKD. The CDR3 sequence is 14 residues long. The CDR3 nucleotides read TGTGCCATCAAAAGGGCAGGGGAAGACTCCGAGCAGTACTTC. Amino acid sequence: CAIKRAGEDSEQYF.

The genes are TRBV6-5 and TRBJ1-6; 9 bases agree with TRBD1. The length of the CDR3 is 15 residues. Trimming at V came to 6 bases and at J to 4 bases, leaving 4 bases not matched to a gene. Germline CDR1 reads MNHEY; CDR2 reads SVGAGI. The CDR3 bases are TGTGCCAGCAGACAGGGGGCTGAGTATAATTCACCCCTCCACTTT. As protein: CASRQGAEYNSPLHF.

The chain carries TRBV30 and TRBJ1-4; 10 nucleotides align to TRBD1. CDR1 is GTSNPN and CDR2 is SVGIG in the germline V gene (reference sequence). The V gene end was trimmed by 1 base and the J gene end by 1 base; junction bases not matched to a gene: 3. The CDR3 length is 16 residues. This CDR3 reads CAWSGQGAGTNEKLFF. CDR3 sequence (DNA): TGTGCCTGGAGTGGACAGGGGGCGGGAACTAATGAAAAACTGTTTTTT.

V gene TRBV28 combines with J gene TRBJ1-4; D gene unclear. Trimming pared 3 bases from V and 8 bases from J, leaving 16 bases between. Germline V gives CDR1 MDHEN, CDR2 SYDVKM. This CDR3 has 15 residues. This chain's CDR3 is CASSLSATVGEKLFF. The CDR3 DNA follows: TGTGCCAGCAGTTTGAGTGCAACGGTAGGAGAAAAACTGTTTTTT.

The chain joins TRBV28 to TRBJ1-5, with D perhaps TRBD1 (5 bases). Germline V lookup: CDR1 MDHEN, CDR2 SYDVKM. The CDR3 loop spans 14 amino acids. The V end lost 6 bases, the J end lost 0 bases, and 9 bases lay between the germline ends. For the CDR3, the DNA is TGTGCCAGCAGGGAGACAGATAGCAATCAGCCCCAGCATTTT. Translating gives CASRETDSNQPQHF.

This chain links TRBV19 with TRBJ1-2; perhaps TRBD1 as D (5 bases). V was shortened by 6 bases and J by 4 bases, with 9 bases between the two germline ends. The CDR3 has 12 amino acids. The germline V gene has CDR1 LNHDA and CDR2 SQIVND (reference sequence). The CDR3 reads CASRAGPYGYTF. As DNA, the CDR3 is TGTGCCAGTAGGGCGGGGCCCTATGGCTACACCTTC.

This chain joins TRBV5-1 and TRBJ2-7, with D perhaps TRBD1 (5 bases). Between the trimmed V and J ends, which lost 0 bases and 4 bases, there was a span of 17 bases. CDR3 length equals 16 residues. Per germline, CDR1 SGHRS and CDR2 YFSETQ. CDR3 protein: CASSLVSAGPSYEQYF. The CDR3 DNA is TGCGCCAGCAGCTTGGTTTCGGCAGGGCCTTCGTACGAGCAGTACTTC.

This clone was seen a single time. The J gene is TRBJ1-5, the V gene TRBV18; 7 nucleotides match TRBD1. With V trimmed by 6 bases and J by 2 bases, 7 bases remained unmatched. Germline V gene data show CDR1 as KGHSH and CDR2 as LQKENI. The CDR3 extends over 15 amino acids. This CDR3 reads CASSFTGVGNQPQHF. CDR3 nucleotide sequence: TGTGCCAGCTCGTTCACAGGGGTTGGCAATCAGCCCCAGCATTTT.

J is TRBJ1-2 and V is TRBV6-1; D is perhaps TRBD1 (5 bases). The germline gives CDR1 MNHNS, CDR2 SASEGT. V was pared by 6 bases and J by 6 bases, with 14 bases between. This CDR3 comprises 13 residues. CDR3 DNA: TGTGCCAGCAGCCCCCGGGGAGGGGATGGCTACACCTTC. Translated: CASSPRGGDGYTF.

The chain links TRBV6-5 to TRBJ1-1; tentatively, D is TRBD1 (5 bases). CDR1 is MNHEY, CDR2 SVGAGI, per germline. The CDR3 has 11 amino acids. V lost 6 bases and J lost 6, with 8 bases in between. This chain's CDR3 is CASSTGPEAFF. The CDR3 DNA reads as TGTGCCAGCAGCACAGGCCCTGAAGCTTTCTTT.

This clone came up once. The chain employs TRBV27 and TRBJ2-4; tentatively, D is TRBD2 (5 bases). This CDR3 has 16 amino acids. CDR1 and CDR2 from the germline V gene are MNHEY and SMNVEV (reference sequence). The V gene lost 6 bases and the J gene lost 0 bases, with 15 bases spanning the gap. As DNA, the CDR3 is TGTGCCAGCAGCTCAGGAGGATCTCTAGCCAAAAACATTCAGTACTTC. This sequence encodes CASSSGGSLAKNIQYF.

The gene calls are TRBV7-2 and TRBJ2-2; the match to TRBD2 covers 8 bases. After removal of 1 base from V and 4 bases from J, the junction contained 2 bases not matched to a gene. The CDR3 has 15 residues. CDR1 is SGHTA and CDR2 is FQGNSA in the germline V gene. Here the CDR3 DNA reads TGTGCCAGCAGCTTAGGGCTAGCGGGCACCGGGGAGCTGTTTTTT. Translating gives CASSLGLAGTGELFF.